These 20 T cell receptor beta chains were all obtained from the same sample, sequenced in a study of T cell changes during pregnancy in multiple sclerosis. Repertoires were generated with immunoSEQ multiplex PCR, while TCRdb's copy carries only in-frame clones and drops some. The profile shows 30,000 to 50,000 clones, about 91% of them singletons. This sample comprised CD4+ T cells from peripheral blood mononuclear cells, obtained in the third trimester of pregnancy. Receptor source: a female donor with multiple sclerosis, enrolled in a pregnancy study.

This chain uses TRBV7-2 with TRBJ2-7; 9 nucleotides align to TRBD2. V was pared by 3 bases and J by 2 bases, with 2 bases of the junction left unmatched. CDR3 size: 14 residues. Looked up from germline, CDR1 is SGHTA and CDR2 is FQGNSA. The CDR3 DNA reads TGTGCCAGCAGCTTGTCTAGCGGGGCCTACGAGCAGTACTTC. Amino acids: CASSLSSGAYEQYF.

The chain joins TRBV19 to TRBJ1-3; TRBD1 is a possible D gene (5 bases). V was pared by 8 bases and J by 0 bases, with 11 bases between. Germline V gene sequence: CDR1 LNHDA, CDR2 SQIVND (reference sequence). The CDR3 loop spans 14 amino acids. CDR3 amino acids: CASARGGSGNTIYF. In nucleotides, the CDR3 is TGTGCCAGTGCGCGGGGGGGCTCTGGAAACACCATATATTTT.

The V gene is TRBV7-2, the J gene TRBJ2-5; TRBD2 matches at 7 bases. Germline trimming cut 1 base from V and 5 bases from J; bases unmatched to any gene: 7. This CDR3 region has 15 residues. Germline V gene data show CDR1 as SGHTA and CDR2 as FQGNSA. The CDR3 region has the DNA TGTGCCAGCAGCTTAGTTACTGGGGGGGTGGAGACCCAGTACTTC. Amino acid sequence: CASSLVTGGVETQYF.

For this clone: Other nucleotide sequences from this sample produce the same CDR3. The chain recombines TRBV5-4 with TRBJ2-1, with TRBD1 matching over 7 bases. The CDR3 extends over 15 amino acids. Looked up from germline, CDR1 is SGHNT and CDR2 is YYREEE (reference sequence). After removal of 2 bases from V and 2 bases from J, the junction contained 4 bases not matched to a gene. CDR3 protein: CASSLGQGAYNEQFF. CDR3 nucleotide sequence: TGTGCCAGCAGCTTAGGGCAGGGGGCCTACAATGAGCAGTTCTTC. Supplemented by reference TRBV5-4 and TRBJ2-1, the full variable domain reads ETGVTQSPTHLIKTRGQQVTLRCSSQSGHNTVSWYQQALGQGPQFIFQYYREEENGRGNFPPRFSGLQFPNYSSELNVNALELDDSALYLCASSLGQGAYNEQFFGPGTRLTVL.

CDR3 loop: CASSKLGQGAGDTQYF. In DNA, the CDR3 is TGTGCCAGCAGCAAACTCGGACAGGGGGCAGGAGATACGCAGTATTTT. The J gene is TRBJ2-3, the V gene TRBV9; 11 nucleotides line up with TRBD1. From germline, CDR1 is SGDLS and CDR2 YYNGEE. V lost 4 bases, J lost 5 bases, and 9 bases stayed unmatched. There are 16 residues in the CDR3.

The rearrangement uses TRBV12-5 and TRBJ1-1; 10 bases line up with TRBD1. With 2 bases clipped from V and 4 bases from J, the junction kept 10 bases outside the gene matches. Germline V lookup: CDR1 LGHNT, CDR2 FRNRAP. This CDR3 has 17 residues. The CDR3 DNA sequence: TGTGCTAGTGGTTTGCCACGGACAGGGGGGTTAATCACTGAAGCTTTCTTT. Its protein is CASGLPRTGGLITEAFF.

The J gene is TRBJ2-1, the V gene TRBV5-1; 7 nucleotides line up with TRBD2. V dropped 0 bases and J dropped 3; count of bases not matched to a gene: 12. Germline CDR1 reads SGHRS; CDR2 reads YFSETQ. The length of the CDR3 is 18 residues. CDR3 nucleotide sequence: TGCGCCAGCAGCTTGGTGGCTAGCGGTTTACATCGCTACAATGAGCAGTTCTTC. Translated: CASSLVASGLHRYNEQFF. The full variable domain, with the rest looked up from reference TRBV5-1 and TRBJ2-1, is KAGVTQTPRYLIKTRGQQVTLSCSPISGHRSVSWYQQTPGQGLQFLFEYFSETQRNKGNFPGRFSGRQFSNSRSEMNVSTLELGDSALYLCASSLVASGLHRYNEQFFGPGTRLTVL.

This clone turned up a few times. The chain uses TRBV6-5 and TRBJ2-7; D may be TRBD2 (7 bases). Germline CDR1 MNHEY, CDR2 SVGAGI. This CDR3 spans 14 amino acids. V was shortened by 0 bases and J by 6 bases, with 12 bases between the two germline ends. CDR3 region: CASSYSGGHLEQYF. DNA for the CDR3: TGTGCCAGCAGTTACTCCGGGGGGCACCTCGAGCAGTACTTC.

This rearrangement joins TRBV7-9 to TRBJ1-4, with a possible D match to TRBD1 (5 bases). The CDR3 contains 16 residues. Germline V gives CDR1 SEHNR, CDR2 FQNEAQ (reference sequence). The V gene lost 5 bases and the J gene lost 3 bases, with 16 bases spanning the gap. The DNA for the CDR3 is TGTGCCAGCAGCCACTCTGGGGGGGGATCTAATGAAAAACTGTTTTTT. It codes for CASSHSGGGSNEKLFF.

The V and J genes are TRBV10-3 and TRBJ2-7; D gene uncertain. Trimming removed 4 bases at V and 2 bases at J, with 9 bases between. The CDR3 extends over 13 amino acids. Looked up from germline, CDR1 is ENHRY and CDR2 is SYGVKD. This CDR3 reads CAISGGGTYEQYF. The CDR3 DNA sequence: TGTGCCATCAGTGGAGGCGGCACCTACGAGCAGTACTTC.

The J gene is TRBJ2-1, the V gene TRBV5-1; TRBD2 might be the D (6 bases). Germline-derived CDR1 and CDR2 are SGHRS and YFSETQ. The CDR3 loop spans 16 amino acids. V was trimmed by 0 bases and J by 8 bases, leaving 18 bases between them. Written as DNA, the CDR3 is TGCGCCAGCAGCTTGGGCGGGGTGTCCACCCGCGATGAGCAGTTCTTC. The encoded protein is CASSLGGVSTRDEQFF.

The chain links TRBV6-6 to TRBJ1-2, with 9 bases aligning to TRBD1. V shed 2 bases and J 8 bases; nucleotides not matched to a gene: 6. CDR1 is MNHNY and CDR2 is SVGAGI in the germline V gene (reference sequence). This CDR3 has 14 amino acids. The CDR3 here is CASSYPGQGRGYTF. The CDR3 bases are TGTGCCAGCAGTTACCCGGGACAGGGTCGCGGCTACACCTTC.

This clone was seen just once. The J gene is TRBJ1-3, the V gene TRBV7-9; no reliable D call. The CDR3 is made up of 13 amino acids. Germline values: CDR1 SEHNR, CDR2 FQNEAQ (reference sequence). Deletions cut 5 bases from V and 3 bases from J, with 8 bases between. This CDR3 reads CASSQALGNTIYF. In nucleotides, the CDR3 is TGTGCCAGCAGCCAGGCGCTTGGAAACACCATATATTTT.

The J gene is TRBJ2-7, the V gene TRBV7-9; TRBD2 agrees at 7 bases. CDR1 SEHNR and CDR2 FQNEAQ come from the germline V gene (reference sequence). After removal of 2 bases from V and 0 bases from J, the junction contained 4 bases not matched to a gene. The CDR3 has 15 amino acids. CDR3: CASSLLAESSYEQYF. CDR3 nucleotides: TGTGCCAGCAGCTTACTAGCGGAGAGCTCCTACGAGCAGTACTTC.

This clone has only a few counts. The rearrangement uses TRBV19 and TRBJ2-6; D is possibly TRBD1 (7 bases). In germline, CDR1 is LNHDA, CDR2 SQIVND (reference sequence). The CDR3 extends over 18 amino acids. The V and J ends lost 0 bases and 2 bases respectively, with 14 bases between them. CDR3 loop: CASSIDRQGLAGANVLTF. In nucleotides, the CDR3 is TGTGCCAGTAGTATAGATAGACAGGGACTTGCTGGGGCCAACGTCCTGACTTTC. The entire variable domain, with the rest obtained from reference TRBV19 and TRBJ2-6, is as follows: DGGITQSPKYLFRKEGQNVTLSCEQNLNHDAMYWYRQDPGQGLRLIYYSQIVNDFQKGDIAEGYSVSREKKESFPLTVTSAQKNPTAFYLCASSIDRQGLAGANVLTFGAGSRLTVL.

This rearrangement joins TRBV30 to TRBJ1-3, with no clear D. Trimming took off 3 bases at V and 0 bases at J, with 9 bases between the two ends. Germline values: CDR1 GTSNPN, CDR2 SVGIG (reference sequence). This CDR3 contains 14 residues. CDR3 sequence (DNA): TGTGCCTGGAGCCAGTTCGTCTCTGGAAACACCATATATTTT. Its protein is CAWSQFVSGNTIYF.

The V gene is TRBV10-3, the J gene TRBJ2-1; 15 nucleotides match TRBD2. The V gene end was trimmed by 3 bases and the J gene end by 9 bases; junction bases not matched to a gene: 6. CDR1 is ENHRY and CDR2 is SYGVKD in the germline V gene. The length of the CDR3 is 16 residues. CDR3 sequence reads: CAISDLSGLAGGEQFF. CDR3 sequence (DNA): TGTGCCATCAGTGATCTTTCGGGACTAGCGGGAGGTGAGCAGTTCTTC.

This sequence joins TRBV5-5 and TRBJ1-2; 10 bases are shared with TRBD1. The CDR3 spans 16 residues. Germline V CDR1 and CDR2: SGHKS, YYEKEE (reference sequence). J lost 4 bases, V lost 0 bases, and 6 bases had no gene match. In nucleotides, the CDR3 is TGTGCCAGCAGCTTGGCCGGGACAGGGGAGGGCTATGGCTACACCTTC. Encoded protein: CASSLAGTGEGYGYTF.

The chain carries TRBV6-6 and TRBJ2-3, with TRBD2 as a possible D gene (5 bases). The CDR3 consists of 12 residues. The germline gives CDR1 MNHNY, CDR2 SVGAGI (reference sequence). DNA for the CDR3: TGTGCTTCAAACGGGGGCACAGATACGCAGTATTTT. It yields the protein CASNGGTDTQYF.

This clone was observed once. This sequence joins TRBV6-6 and TRBJ1-3; D is unresolved. The germline V gene has CDR1 MNHNY and CDR2 SVGAGI (reference sequence). CDR3 length equals 14 residues. The germline V and J ends were trimmed by 4 bases and 0 bases, with 7 bases remaining between them. The CDR3 DNA sequence: TGTGCCAGCAGTTTATCTAGCTCTGGAAACACCATATATTTT. Translation: CASSLSSSGNTIYF.